A selection of T cell receptor beta chains follows, all from one sample in a study of blood T cell repertoires in COVID-19. Only in-frame clones appear in the TCRdb table, and some are missing; sequencing was by immunoSEQ multiplex PCR. The table has approximately 190,000 clones, roughly 86% seen once; the top ten hold around 24%. The sample was PBMCs or T cells enriched from blood (not recorded which). The receptors shown here come from a woman aged 35 to 49 in a cohort exposed to, infected with or recovered from COVID-19 (not recorded which). Each CDR3 is given with its conserved first and last residue. The D gene is left open where the match is weak. Rows give clone size only sometimes, using once, few, many, or a class for an expanded clone.

CDR3: CASSLGVASSTDTQYF
DNA: TGTGCCAGCAGTTTAGGAGTAGCCTCAAGCACAGATACGCAGTATTTT
D: NA
size: NA
V: TRBV28
J: TRBJ2-3

CDR3: CASSLAAGVTEAFF
DNA: TGCGCCAGCAGCTTGGCCGCGGGGGTAACTGAAGCTTTCTTT
D: NA
size: NA
V: TRBV5-1
J: TRBJ1-1

CDR3: CASSQEAPTGHNQPQHF
DNA: TGCGCCAGCAGCCAAGAAGCCCCCACAGGACACAATCAGCCCCAGCATTTT
D: NA
size: NA
V: TRBV4-1
J: TRBJ1-5

CDR3: CASSGEPETQYF
DNA: TGTGCCAGCAGTGGGGAGCCAGAGACCCAGTACTTC
D: NA
size: NA
V: TRBV28
J: TRBJ2-5

CDR3: CASSLAATREETQYF
DNA: TGCGCCAGCAGCTTGGCCGCCACCCGGGAAGAGACCCAGTACTTC
D: NA
size: once
V: TRBV5-1
J: TRBJ2-5

CDR3: CASSQDIQAPNEKLFF
DNA: TGCGCCAGCAGCCAAGATATCCAGGCGCCTAATGAAAAACTGTTTTTT
D: NA
size: NA
V: TRBV4-1
J: TRBJ1-4

CDR3: CASSKVGDRGRSNQPQHF
DNA: TGTGCCAGCAGCAAAGTGGGGGACAGGGGGCGAAGCAATCAGCCCCAGCATTTT
D: NA
size: NA
V: TRBV21-1
J: TRBJ1-5

CDR3: CASSAQGYEQYF
DNA: TGTGCCAGCAGCGCGCAGGGCTACGAGCAGTACTTC
D: NA
size: NA
V: TRBV11-2
J: TRBJ2-7

CDR3: CASSEGSVYEQYF
DNA: TGTGCCAGCAGTGAGGGCAGTGTCTACGAGCAGTACTTC
D: NA
size: once
V: TRBV6-1
J: TRBJ2-7

CDR3: CASSQNRDRGSPLHF
DNA: TGCGCCAGCAGCCAAAACCGGGACAGGGGTTCACCCCTCCACTTT
D: TRBD1
size: few
V: TRBV4-3
J: TRBJ1-6

CDR3: CASKGTVGSYEQYF
DNA: TGTGCCAGCAAAGGGACAGTCGGTTCCTACGAGCAGTACTTC
D: TRBD1
size: few
V: TRBV7-2
J: TRBJ2-7

CDR3: CASSTGQISYEQYF
DNA: TGTGCCAGCAGTACGGGACAGATCTCCTACGAGCAGTACTTC
D: TRBD1
size: NA
V: TRBV7-6
J: TRBJ2-7

CDR3: CASSLEWGTNTGELFF
DNA: TGTGCCAGCAGCTTAGAGTGGGGCACGAACACCGGGGAGCTGTTTTTT
D: NA
size: few
V: TRBV7-9
J: TRBJ2-2

CDR3: CASSLDFGTNYGYTF
DNA: TGTGCCAGCAGCTTAGATTTCGGGACTAACTATGGCTACACCTTC
D: NA
size: many
V: TRBV11-2
J: TRBJ1-2

CDR3: CATSRGRGGPYGYTF
DNA: TGTGCCACCAGCAGAGGGAGGGGCGGACCCTATGGCTACACCTTC
D: NA
size: NA
V: TRBV15
J: TRBJ1-2

CDR3: CASSDGQGPSRGYTF
DNA: TGTGCCAGTAGTGATGGACAGGGGCCATCTAGGGGCTACACCTTC
D: TRBD1
size: NA
V: TRBV19
J: TRBJ1-2

CDR3: CASSKDDSPYEQYF
DNA: TGTGCCAGCAGCAAAGACGACAGCCCCTACGAGCAGTACTTC
D: NA
size: few
V: TRBV21-1
J: TRBJ2-7

CDR3: CASSSLALSTDTQYF
DNA: TGTGCCAGCAGCTCGCTAGCATTAAGCACAGATACGCAGTATTTT
D: NA
size: NA
V: TRBV11-3
J: TRBJ2-3

CDR3: CATSDLPRGGPNNEQFF
DNA: TGTGCCACCAGTGATTTGCCGCGGGGGGGCCCTAACAATGAGCAGTTCTTC
D: TRBD2
size: once
V: TRBV24-1
J: TRBJ2-1

CDR3: CASSLGTGFDGYTF
DNA: TGTGCCAGCAGCTTAGGGACAGGGTTCGATGGCTACACCTTC
D: TRBD1
size: NA
V: TRBV7-2
J: TRBJ1-2

CDR3: CASSPQGATGELFF
DNA: TGTGCCAGCAGCCCACAGGGGGCGACCGGGGAGCTGTTTTTT
D: TRBD1
size: few
V: TRBV5-6
J: TRBJ2-2

CDR3: CASSKGQGEIAYEQYF
DNA: TGCGCCAGCAGCAAGGGACAGGGGGAGATTGCCTACGAGCAGTACTTC
D: TRBD1
size: NA
V: TRBV5-1
J: TRBJ2-7

CDR3: CASSLAPGQDLFF
DNA: TGCGCCAGCAGCTTGGCCCCGGGACAGGACCTGTTTTTT
D: TRBD1
size: NA
V: TRBV5-1
J: TRBJ1-4

CDR3: CASSSRTSGRAGYEQYF
DNA: TGTGCCAGCAGCTCCAGGACTAGCGGGAGAGCTGGCTATGAGCAGTACTTC
D: TRBD2
size: NA
V: TRBV7-2
J: TRBJ2-7

CDR3: CASSQDTGGSYEQYF
DNA: TGTGCCAGCAGCCAAGATACAGGGGGCTCCTACGAGCAGTACTTC
D: TRBD1
size: few
V: TRBV4-2
J: TRBJ2-7

CDR3: CATSVAGLGYTF
DNA: TGTGCCACCTCGGTCGCGGGCCTGGGCTACACCTTC
D: NA
size: NA
V: TRBV12-3/TRBV12-4
J: TRBJ1-2

CDR3: CASSLVQNQPQHF
DNA: TGTGCCAGCAGCTTAGTACAGAATCAGCCCCAGCATTTT
D: NA
size: NA
V: TRBV7-8
J: TRBJ1-5

CDR3: CASGAGGPHNEQFF
DNA: TGTGCCAGCGGAGCGGGGGGGCCCCACAATGAGCAGTTCTTC
D: TRBD2
size: NA
V: TRBV27
J: TRBJ2-1

CDR3: CASSLGTEGGYTF
DNA: TGCGCCAGCAGCTTGGGGACCGAGGGTGGCTACACCTTC
D: NA
size: NA
V: TRBV5-1
J: TRBJ1-2

CDR3: CASSEIQGKTYEQYF
DNA: TGTGCCAGCAGTGAAATTCAGGGTAAAACCTACGAGCAGTACTTC
D: NA
size: NA
V: TRBV6-1
J: TRBJ2-7

CDR3: CASSPQDTDTQYF
DNA: TGTGCCAGCAGCCCACAAGACACAGATACGCAGTATTTT
D: NA
size: NA
V: TRBV5-4
J: TRBJ2-3

CDR3: CASSTPGQGAIGYTF
DNA: TGTGCCAGCAGCACTCCGGGACAGGGGGCCATTGGCTACACCTTC
D: TRBD1
size: NA
V: TRBV5-4
J: TRBJ1-2

CDR3: CASTTRGGSYEQYF
DNA: TGTGCCAGCACGACCAGGGGCGGCTCCTACGAGCAGTACTTC
D: NA
size: NA
V: TRBV2
J: TRBJ2-7

CDR3: CAGRGTDSYEQYF
DNA: TGTGCCGGCCGCGGGACGGACTCCTACGAGCAGTACTTC
D: NA
size: NA
V: TRBV7-9
J: TRBJ2-7

CDR3: CASSTWGGGNTEAFF
DNA: TGTGCCAGCAGTACTTGGGGAGGGGGGAACACTGAAGCTTTCTTT
D: NA
size: NA
V: TRBV7-8
J: TRBJ1-1

CDR3: CASSFGGAEAFF
DNA: TGTGCCAGCAGCTTTGGGGGCGCCGAAGCTTTCTTT
D: NA
size: once
V: TRBV7-8
J: TRBJ1-1

CDR3: CASSLSWRSPSSYEQYF
DNA: TGTGCCAGCAGCCTCTCATGGAGATCCCCCAGCTCCTACGAGCAGTACTTC
D: NA
size: NA
V: TRBV7-2
J: TRBJ2-7

CDR3: CASSLARGGNGGSYNSPLHF
DNA: TGTGCCAGCAGCTTGGCCCGGGGAGGAAATGGGGGCTCCTATAATTCACCCCTCCACTTT
D: NA
size: NA
V: TRBV5-4
J: TRBJ1-6

CDR3: CASRLIRQGSAEAFF
DNA: TGTGCCAGCAGATTAATTCGACAGGGATCGGCTGAAGCTTTCTTT
D: TRBD1
size: NA
V: TRBV6-5
J: TRBJ1-1

CDR3: CAISGETGRNSPLHF
DNA: TGTGCCATCAGTGGGGAGACAGGGCGTAATTCACCCCTCCACTTT
D: TRBD1
size: NA
V: TRBV10-3
J: TRBJ1-6

CDR3: CASSLDLRGPTYEQYF
DNA: TGTGCCAGCAGCTTAGATCTGCGGGGACCTACCTACGAGCAGTACTTC
D: NA
size: NA
V: TRBV11-2
J: TRBJ2-7

CDR3: CASSQDRGRNQPQHF
DNA: TGCGCCAGCAGCCAAGACAGGGGGCGAAATCAGCCCCAGCATTTT
D: TRBD1
size: NA
V: TRBV4-3
J: TRBJ1-5